This TCR beta chain was documented in a study of a mutant IDH1 vaccine in newly diagnosed glioma. The V segment lost 2 bases and the J segment 2 bases; nucleotides outside the gene matches: 11. This CDR3 contains 17 residues. CDR1 and CDR2 (germline): MNHNS, SASEGT. Regarding time point: week 47, end of study. In every dose of vaccine, 300 ug of mutant IDH1 20-mer peptide was given alongside topical imiquimod. With regard to this clone: Its antigen remains unknown.

Repertoires were generated with immunoSEQ multiplex PCR, while TCRdb's copy carries only in-frame clones and drops some. The repertoire has 45,000 to 65,000 clones, less than 70% of them found once; the top ten carry more than 4.5%. The sample was peripheral blood mononuclear cells (PBMCs), taken from a glioma patient whose treatment included an IDH1 peptide vaccine. V is TRBV6-1 and J is TRBJ1-2, with TRBD1 matching over 7 bases. This clonotype was obtained from a middle-aged man with glioma. Some clones in this sample may be carry-over from other donors' samples. CDR3 nucleotides: TGTGCCAGCAGTGAATTTGGGCCAGGGGGGCTAAACTATGGCTACACCTTC. Translating it yields CASSEFGPGGLNYGYTF.